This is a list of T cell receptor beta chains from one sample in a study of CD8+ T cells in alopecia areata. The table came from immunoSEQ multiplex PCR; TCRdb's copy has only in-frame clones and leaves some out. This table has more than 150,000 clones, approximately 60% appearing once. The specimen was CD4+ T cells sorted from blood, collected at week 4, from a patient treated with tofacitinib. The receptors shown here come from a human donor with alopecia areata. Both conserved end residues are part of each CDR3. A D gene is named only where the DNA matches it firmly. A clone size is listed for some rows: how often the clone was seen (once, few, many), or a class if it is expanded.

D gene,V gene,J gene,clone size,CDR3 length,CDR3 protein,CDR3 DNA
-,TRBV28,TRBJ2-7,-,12,CARQLHNYEQYF,TGTGCCAGGCAACTGCATAACTACGAGCAGTACTTC
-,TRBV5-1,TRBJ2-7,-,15,CASTEYGEASYEQYF,TGCGCCAGCACCGAGTACGGGGAGGCCTCCTACGAGCAGTACTTC
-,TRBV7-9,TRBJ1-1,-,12,CASSWGTTEAFF,TGTGCCAGCAGCTGGGGGACTACTGAAGCTTTCTTT
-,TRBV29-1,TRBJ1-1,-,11,CSPGGNTEAFF,TGCAGTCCTGGGGGGAACACTGAAGCTTTCTTT
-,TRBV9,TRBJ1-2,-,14,CASSVQGNGDGYTF,TGTGCCAGCAGCGTACAGGGGAATGGGGATGGCTACACCTTC
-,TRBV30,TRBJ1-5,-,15,CAWTSRREYNQPQHF,TGTGCCTGGACCTCCCGCCGGGAATACAATCAGCCCCAGCATTTT
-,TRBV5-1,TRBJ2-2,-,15,CASSLAQIDTGELFF,TGCGCCAGCAGCTTGGCTCAGATCGACACCGGGGAGCTGTTTTTT
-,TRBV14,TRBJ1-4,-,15,CASSQRPATNEKLFF,TGTGCCAGCAGCCAAAGGCCCGCAACTAATGAAAAACTGTTTTTT
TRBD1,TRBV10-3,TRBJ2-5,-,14,CAISAQGAGETQYF,TGTGCCATCAGTGCTCAGGGGGCCGGGGAGACCCAGTACTTC
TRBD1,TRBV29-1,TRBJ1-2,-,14,CSVADLGQGYGYTF,TGCAGCGTTGCAGATTTGGGACAGGGCTATGGCTACACCTTC
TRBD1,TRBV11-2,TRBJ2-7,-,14,CASSLDGGTGNFHF,TGTGCCAGCAGCTTAGATGGTGGGACAGGGAATTTTCACTTC
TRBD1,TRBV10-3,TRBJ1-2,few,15,CAISEGMTGDYGYTF,TGTGCCATCAGTGAGGGAATGACAGGGGACTATGGCTACACCTTC
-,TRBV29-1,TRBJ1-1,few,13,CSVEGQENTEAFF,TGCAGCGTTGAGGGCCAGGAGAACACTGAAGCTTTCTTT
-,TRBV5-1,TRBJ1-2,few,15,CASSLDRVFNYGYTF,TGCGCCAGCAGCTTGGATCGCGTGTTCAACTATGGCTACACCTTC
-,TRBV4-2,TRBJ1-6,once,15,CASSQEGQGPSPLHF,TGTGCCAGCAGCCAAGAAGGGCAGGGCCCATCACCCCTCCACTTT
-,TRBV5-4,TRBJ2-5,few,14,CASSRDRAGETQYF,TGTGCCAGCAGCCGCGACAGGGCGGGGGAGACCCAGTACTTC
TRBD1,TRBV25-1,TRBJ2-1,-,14,CASIGTGSYNEQFF,TGTGCCAGCATCGGGACAGGTTCCTACAATGAGCAGTTCTTC